The 15 T cell receptor beta chains below were found in one sample sequenced in a study of cytomegalovirus exposure and HLA in healthy donors. With 60 Vbeta and 13 Jbeta primers, the PCR was carried out. Sequencing was performed with immunoSEQ multiplex PCR; in TCRdb, only in-frame clones are kept and a portion is missing. The data show around 150,000 clones, 65% to 80% seen once. Sequencing input: PBMCs. These receptors originate from a human donor in good health.

This clone has just a few counts. This chain links TRBV2 with TRBJ2-7, with 8 bases fitting TRBD1. The length of the CDR3 is 14 residues. The junction had 2 bases not matched to a gene; V was cut back by 3 bases and J by 1 base. Germline lookup yields CDR1 SNHLY and CDR2 FYNNEI. The DNA of the CDR3 is TGTGCCAGCAGTGAGGACAGGGAATCCTACGAGCAGTACTTC. This translates into CASSEDRESYEQYF.

The chain is built from TRBV5-5 and TRBJ2-7; tentative D call: TRBD2 (5 bases). V was shortened by 3 bases and J by 4 bases, with 17 bases between the two germline ends. The germline gives CDR1 SGHKS, CDR2 YYEKEE (reference sequence). This CDR3 comprises 15 residues. CDR3 sequence: CASSSLPVGVYEQYF. CDR3 DNA sequence: TGTGCCAGCAGCTCGCTACCGGTCGGGGTTTACGAGCAGTACTTC.

The chain has TRBV5-1 and TRBJ2-7; D might be TRBD2 (6 bases). This CDR3 comprises 18 residues. With 2 bases removed from V and 1 base from J, the gap between germline ends came to 22 bases. CDR1 and CDR2 (germline): SGHRS, YFSETQ. CDR3 loop: CASSFGLRGGTDSYEQYF. CDR3 nucleotide sequence: TGCGCCAGCAGCTTCGGCCTTCGGGGCGGGACTGATTCCTACGAGCAGTACTTC. Variable domain in full (rest from reference TRBV5-1 and TRBJ2-7): KAGVTQTPRYLIKTRGQQVTLSCSPISGHRSVSWYQQTPGQGLQFLFEYFSETQRNKGNFPGRFSGRQFSNSRSEMNVSTLELGDSALYLCASSFGLRGGTDSYEQYFGPGTRLTVT.

This clone was seen a few times. The chain carries TRBV27 and TRBJ2-7, with D possibly being TRBD2 (6 bases). The CDR3 length is 16 residues. Germline V gives CDR1 MNHEY, CDR2 SMNVEV (reference sequence). V was trimmed by 2 bases and J by 2 bases, leaving 16 bases between them. The CDR3 DNA reads as TGTGCCAGCAGTTTAGGGGCGGCGGGGCTGGCCTACGAGCAGTACTTC. Encoded protein: CASSLGAAGLAYEQYF.

CDR3 sequence: CASSSGGPFEQYF. CDR3 coding DNA: TGCGCCAGCAGCTCTGGAGGGCCGTTCGAGCAGTACTTC. J is TRBJ2-7 and V is TRBV5-1, with D perhaps TRBD2 (6 bases). The length of the CDR3 is 13 residues. In germline, CDR1 is SGHRS, CDR2 YFSETQ. Deletions cut 3 bases from V and 6 bases from J, with 13 bases between.

A few counts support this clone. The genes are TRBV6-5 and TRBJ2-5; no clear D. V dropped 4 bases and J dropped 4 bases, with 19 bases sitting between them. The germline V gene encodes CDR1 MNHEY and CDR2 SVGAGI. The CDR3 covers 16 residues. The CDR3 DNA reads as TGTGCCAGCAGTTCCCTAACCAGAGGCTTGAGAGAGACCCAGTACTTC. Its protein product is CASSSLTRGLRETQYF.

V is TRBV7-9 and J is TRBJ2-5, with D tentatively TRBD2 (6 bases). From germline, CDR1 is SEHNR and CDR2 FQNEAQ (reference sequence). The CDR3 has 17 residues. Trimming removed 4 bases from V and 4 bases from J, with 22 bases in between. The CDR3 DNA follows: TGTGCCAGCAGCTCTCAACGGGGGTGGCAATTAGGAGAGACCCAGTACTTC. It specifies CASSSQRGWQLGETQYF.

The rearrangement joins TRBV27 to TRBJ2-3; the D gene is possibly TRBD1 (6 bases). In germline, CDR1 is MNHEY, CDR2 SMNVEV (reference sequence). Between the trimmed V and J ends, which lost 2 bases and 4 bases, there was a span of 13 bases. The CDR3 totals 15 residues. CDR3 protein: CASSLKDRASDTQYF. The CDR3 nucleotides read TGTGCCAGCAGTTTAAAGGACAGAGCATCAGATACGCAGTATTTT.

This chain joins TRBV5-1 and TRBJ2-3; TRBD2 aligns across 7 bases. CDR1 SGHRS and CDR2 YFSETQ come from the germline V gene. This CDR3 has 14 residues. The V gene end was trimmed by 4 bases and the J gene end by 2 bases; junction bases not matched to a gene: 4. The DNA for the CDR3 is TGCGCCAGCAGCGGCGGGACTAACACAGATACGCAGTATTTT. Translation: CASSGGTNTDTQYF.

The chain recombines TRBV19 with TRBJ1-5, with 9 nucleotides matching TRBD1. Germline values: CDR1 LNHDA, CDR2 SQIVND (reference sequence). Germline trimming cut 0 bases from V and 2 bases from J; bases unmatched to any gene: 2. The CDR3 contains 16 residues. CDR3 sequence reads: CASSIDRTGGNQPQHF. In DNA, the CDR3 is TGTGCCAGTAGTATAGATCGGACAGGGGGCAATCAGCCCCAGCATTTT. Looking up the rest from reference TRBV19 and TRBJ1-5 gives the full variable domain: DGGITQSPKYLFRKEGQNVTLSCEQNLNHDAMYWYRQDPGQGLRLIYYSQIVNDFQKGDIAEGYSVSREKKESFPLTVTSAQKNPTAFYLCASSIDRTGGNQPQHFGDGTRLSIL.

To note about this clone: The same CDR3 is also encoded by other DNA sequences in this sample. The chain carries TRBV5-4 and TRBJ2-7; the match to TRBD2 covers 14 bases. CDR3 length equals 15 residues. The germline gives CDR1 SGHNT, CDR2 YYREEE (reference sequence). V gave up 2 bases and J gave up 3 bases; unmatched junction bases: 1. CDR3 coding DNA: TGTGCCAGCAGCTTCGGGACTAGCGGGAGCTACGAGCAGTACTTC. Encoded protein: CASSFGTSGSYEQYF.

The chain uses TRBV6-1 and TRBJ2-2; D is perhaps TRBD1 (6 bases). Per germline, CDR1 MNHNS and CDR2 SASEGT. V was clipped by 7 bases and J by 0 bases, with 6 bases between them. The CDR3 totals 13 residues. DNA for the CDR3: TGTGCCAGCAAGGGGGCGAACACCGGGGAGCTGTTTTTT. It yields the protein CASKGANTGELFF.

The chain joins TRBV27 to TRBJ2-5; 10 positions agree with TRBD1. Germline V gene sequence: CDR1 MNHEY, CDR2 SMNVEV (reference sequence). This CDR3 comprises 15 residues. Trimming at V came to 4 bases and at J to 4 bases, leaving 6 bases not matched to a gene. The CDR3 DNA is TGTGCCAGCAGTTCGATCCGGGACAGGGGAGAGACCCAGTACTTC. Encoded protein: CASSSIRDRGETQYF.

This sequence joins TRBV7-9 and TRBJ2-1; 11 bases align to TRBD2. Trimming took 6 bases from V and 4 from J; bases not matched to a gene: 2. The CDR3 has 14 amino acids. Germline V gene data show CDR1 as SEHNR and CDR2 as FQNEAQ (reference sequence). The CDR3: CASRGTSGYNEQFF. The CDR3 nucleotides are TGTGCCAGCAGGGGGACTAGCGGATACAATGAGCAGTTCTTC. The whole variable domain, remainder taken from reference TRBV7-9 and TRBJ2-1, is DTGVSQNPRHKITKRGQNVTFRCDPISEHNRLYWYRQTLGQGPEFLTYFQNEAQLEKSRLLSDRFSAERPKGSFSTLEIQRTEQGDSAMYLCASRGTSGYNEQFFGPGTRLTVL.

This clone was seen a handful of times. V and J are TRBV18 and TRBJ2-1, with 7 bases lining up with TRBD2. CDR3 size: 14 residues. V was clipped by 4 bases and J by 9 bases; unmatched bases: 9. Germline CDR1 is KGHSH and CDR2 is LQKENI. The chain's CDR3 is CASSLRAGVFEQFF. Written as DNA, the CDR3 is TGTGCCAGCTCACTCCGGGCGGGAGTTTTTGAGCAGTTCTTC.